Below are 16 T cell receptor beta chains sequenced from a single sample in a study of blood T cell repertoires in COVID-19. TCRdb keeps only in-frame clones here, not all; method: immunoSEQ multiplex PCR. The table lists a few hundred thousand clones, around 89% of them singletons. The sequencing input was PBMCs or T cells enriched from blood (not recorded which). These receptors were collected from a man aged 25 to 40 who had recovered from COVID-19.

The CDR3 loop reads CASSPEQGADTEAFF. The CDR3 nucleotides read TGTGCCAGCAGCCCCGAACAGGGGGCAGATACTGAAGCTTTCTTT. V usage is TRBV4-2 and J usage is TRBJ1-1; 9 positions match TRBD1. Losses at the gene ends were 4 bases for V and 5 bases for J; bases not matched to a gene: 8. The CDR3 covers 15 residues. CDR1 and CDR2 (germline): LGHNA, YNFKEQ.

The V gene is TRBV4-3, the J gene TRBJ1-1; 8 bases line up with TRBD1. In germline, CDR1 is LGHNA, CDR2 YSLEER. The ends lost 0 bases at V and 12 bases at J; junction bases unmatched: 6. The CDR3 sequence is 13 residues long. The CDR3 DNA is TGCGCCAGCAGCCAAGATGGTCGACAGGGGACTTTCTTT. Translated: CASSQDGRQGTFF.

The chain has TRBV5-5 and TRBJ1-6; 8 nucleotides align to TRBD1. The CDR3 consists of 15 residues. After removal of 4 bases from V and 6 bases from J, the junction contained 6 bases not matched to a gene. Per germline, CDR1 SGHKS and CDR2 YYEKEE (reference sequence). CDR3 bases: TGTGCCAGCAGCAAGGACAGGGCACTTAATTCACCCCTCCACTTT. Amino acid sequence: CASSKDRALNSPLHF. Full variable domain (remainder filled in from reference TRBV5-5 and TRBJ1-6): DAGVTQSPTHLIKTRGQQVTLRCSPISGHKSVSWYQQVLGQGPQFIFQYYEKEERGRGNFPDRFSARQFPNYSSELNVNALLLGDSALYLCASSKDRALNSPLHFGNGTRLTVT.

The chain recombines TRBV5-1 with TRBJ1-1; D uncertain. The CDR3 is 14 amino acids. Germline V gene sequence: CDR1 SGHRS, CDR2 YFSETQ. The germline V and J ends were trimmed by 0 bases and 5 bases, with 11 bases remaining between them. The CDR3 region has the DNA TGCGCCAGCAGCTTGGGAGGGTCGAGGACTGAAGCTTTCTTT. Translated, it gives CASSLGGSRTEAFF. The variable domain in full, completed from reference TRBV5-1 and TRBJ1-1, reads KAGVTQTPRYLIKTRGQQVTLSCSPISGHRSVSWYQQTPGQGLQFLFEYFSETQRNKGNFPGRFSGRQFSNSRSEMNVSTLELGDSALYLCASSLGGSRTEAFFGQGTRLTVV.

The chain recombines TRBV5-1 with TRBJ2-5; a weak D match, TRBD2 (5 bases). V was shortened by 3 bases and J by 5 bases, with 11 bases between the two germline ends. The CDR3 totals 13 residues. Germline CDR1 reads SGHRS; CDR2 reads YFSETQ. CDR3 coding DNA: TGCGCCAGCAGCTGGACTTACGGGGAGACCCAGTACTTC. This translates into CASSWTYGETQYF.

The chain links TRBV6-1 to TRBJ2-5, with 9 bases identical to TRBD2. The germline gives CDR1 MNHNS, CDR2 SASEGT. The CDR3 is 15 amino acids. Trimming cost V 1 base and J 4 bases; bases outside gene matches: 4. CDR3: CASSEGAGGPETQYF. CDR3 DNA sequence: TGTGCCAGCAGTGAAGGGGCGGGAGGGCCAGAGACCCAGTACTTC.

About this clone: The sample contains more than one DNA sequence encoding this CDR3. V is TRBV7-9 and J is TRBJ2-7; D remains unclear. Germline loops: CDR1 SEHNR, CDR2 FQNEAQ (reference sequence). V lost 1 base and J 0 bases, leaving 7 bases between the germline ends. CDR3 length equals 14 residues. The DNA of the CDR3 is TGTGCCAGCAGCTTAGTTGGCGGCTCCTACGAGCAGTACTTC. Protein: CASSLVGGSYEQYF.

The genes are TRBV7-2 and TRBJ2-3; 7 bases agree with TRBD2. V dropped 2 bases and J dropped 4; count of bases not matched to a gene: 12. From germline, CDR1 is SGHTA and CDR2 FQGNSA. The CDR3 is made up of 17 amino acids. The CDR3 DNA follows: TGTGCCAGCAGCTTATTCGGAGTAGCGGGCTTTGCAGATACGCAGTATTTT. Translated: CASSLFGVAGFADTQYF.

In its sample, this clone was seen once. CDR3 DNA: TGTGCCAGCAGCCCGGCGGGTCTCGAGCAGTACTTC. Its translation: CASSPAGLEQYF. This chain connects TRBV7-8 to TRBJ2-7; TRBD2 is a possible D gene (5 bases). The germline gives CDR1 SGHVS, CDR2 FQNEAQ. The V gene lost 5 bases and the J gene lost 6 bases, with 11 bases spanning the gap. This CDR3 comprises 12 residues.

The CDR3: CASLGASYEQYF. For the CDR3, the DNA is TGTGCCAGCTTAGGAGCATCCTACGAGCAGTACTTC. V usage is TRBV18 and J usage is TRBJ2-7, with D unresolved. The CDR3 runs 12 residues. The germline V gene has CDR1 KGHSH and CDR2 LQKENI. Trimming cost V 7 bases and J 1 base, with 8 bases left between them.

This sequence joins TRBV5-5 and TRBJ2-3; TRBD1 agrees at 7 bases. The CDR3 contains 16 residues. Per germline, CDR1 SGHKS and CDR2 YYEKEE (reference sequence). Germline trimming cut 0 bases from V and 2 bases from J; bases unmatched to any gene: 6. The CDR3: CASSLAVRGTTDTQYF. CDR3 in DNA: TGTGCCAGCAGCTTGGCTGTCAGGGGGACCACAGATACGCAGTATTTT.

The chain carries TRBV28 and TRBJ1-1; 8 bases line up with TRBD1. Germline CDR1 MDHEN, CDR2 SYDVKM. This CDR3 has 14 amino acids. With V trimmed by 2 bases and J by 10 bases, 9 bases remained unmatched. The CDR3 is CASSLQPQGARAFF. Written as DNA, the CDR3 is TGTGCCAGCAGTTTACAGCCCCAGGGGGCCAGAGCTTTCTTT.

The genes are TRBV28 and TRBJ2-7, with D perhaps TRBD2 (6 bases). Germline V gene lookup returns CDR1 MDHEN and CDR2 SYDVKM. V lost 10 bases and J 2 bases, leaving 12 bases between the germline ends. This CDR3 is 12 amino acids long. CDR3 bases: TGTGCCACTCGGACTAAAACCTACGAGCAGTACTTC. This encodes CATRTKTYEQYF.

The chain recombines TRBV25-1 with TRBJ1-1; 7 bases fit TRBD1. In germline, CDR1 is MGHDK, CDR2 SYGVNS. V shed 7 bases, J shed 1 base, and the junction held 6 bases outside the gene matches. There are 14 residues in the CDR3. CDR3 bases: TGTGCCAGCAAGCTGACAGGGCAGAACACTGAAGCTTTCTTT. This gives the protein CASKLTGQNTEAFF.

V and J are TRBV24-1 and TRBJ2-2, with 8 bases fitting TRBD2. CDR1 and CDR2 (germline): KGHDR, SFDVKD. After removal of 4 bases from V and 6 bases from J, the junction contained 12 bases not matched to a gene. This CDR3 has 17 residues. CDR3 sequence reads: CATSETLAGLAAGELFF. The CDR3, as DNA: TGTGCCACCAGTGAGACCTTAGCGGGACTGGCGGCCGGGGAGCTGTTTTTT.

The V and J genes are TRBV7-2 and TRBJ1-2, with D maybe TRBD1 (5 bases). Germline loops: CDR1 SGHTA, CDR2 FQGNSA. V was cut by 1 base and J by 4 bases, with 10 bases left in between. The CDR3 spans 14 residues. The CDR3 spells CASSLGQGGYGYTF. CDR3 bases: TGTGCCAGCAGCTTAGGGCAGGGAGGCTATGGCTACACCTTC.